These T cell receptor beta chains were read from a single sample in a study of cytomegalovirus exposure and HLA in healthy donors. Profiled with immunoSEQ multiplex PCR; TCRdb holds only in-frame clones, not every one. Here the sample spans over 100,000 clones, more than 70% being singletons. Material: PBMCs. The origin of the receptors is a male donor in good health and CMV-seronegative. Each CDR3 is given with its conserved first and last residue.

>TRBJ2-7|TRBV27
CASSLSGQKTYEQYF
>TRBJ1-5|TRBV19
CASSNTGSNQPQHF
>TRBJ2-2|TRBV7-9
CASSIRTTANTGELFF
>TRBJ1-1|TRBV10-3
CAISALSAPNTEAFF
>TRBJ2-3|TRBV7-6
CASSLTGDRVGETQYF
>TRBJ1-4|TRBV2
CASSAGGRNANEKLFF
>TRBJ1-5|TRBV19
CASSIRGQGRQPQHF
>TRBJ2-7|TRBV5-1
CASSSPAEAVPPYEQYF
>TRBJ1-4|TRBV5-1
CASSYRGGGDEKLFF
>TRBJ1-5|TRBV6-1
CASSAGQGGGQPQHF
>TRBJ2-1|TRBV5-1
CASSTRQGGRVGQFF
>TRBJ1-4|TRBV5-1
CASSWNRGQKLFF
>TRBJ1-5|TRBV6-5
CASSYSTGSNQPQHF
>TRBJ1-1|TRBV9
CASSSDFDRGNTEAFF
>TRBJ1-6|TRBV6-6
CASSYGESSYNSPLHF
>TRBJ1-2|TRBV9
CASSPGQYGYTF
>TRBJ1-4|TRBV4-1
CASSQGGLVSTNEKLFF
>TRBJ2-7|TRBV28
CASSFGGIGEQYF
>TRBJ1-2|TRBV9
CASSPRETNYGYTF
>TRBJ2-7|TRBV5-4
CASSLETGGYYEQYF
>TRBJ2-2|TRBV11-3
CASDDTGGTGELFF
>TRBJ2-1|TRBV7-9
CASSSPAGGINEQFF
>TRBJ2-2|TRBV7-2
CASSFWGRTGELFF
>TRBJ2-3|TRBV7-2
CASNPWTSGTDTQYF
>TRBJ2-7|TRBV6-4
CASGAGGTYEQYF